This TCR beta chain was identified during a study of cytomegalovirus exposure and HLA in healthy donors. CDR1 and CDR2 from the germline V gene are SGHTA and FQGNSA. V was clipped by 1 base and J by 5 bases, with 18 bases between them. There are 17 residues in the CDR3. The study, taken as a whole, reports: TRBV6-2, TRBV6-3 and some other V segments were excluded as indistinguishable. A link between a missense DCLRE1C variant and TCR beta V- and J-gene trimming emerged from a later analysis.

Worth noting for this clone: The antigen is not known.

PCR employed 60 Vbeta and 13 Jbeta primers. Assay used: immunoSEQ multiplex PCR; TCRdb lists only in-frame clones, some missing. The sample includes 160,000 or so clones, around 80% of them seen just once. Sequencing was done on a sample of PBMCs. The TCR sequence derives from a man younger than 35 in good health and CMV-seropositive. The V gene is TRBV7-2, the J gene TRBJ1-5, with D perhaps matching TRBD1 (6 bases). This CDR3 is CASSLGGGEGFDQPQHF. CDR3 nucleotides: TGTGCCAGCAGCTTAGGAGGGGGGGAGGGGTTCGATCAGCCCCAGCATTTT.